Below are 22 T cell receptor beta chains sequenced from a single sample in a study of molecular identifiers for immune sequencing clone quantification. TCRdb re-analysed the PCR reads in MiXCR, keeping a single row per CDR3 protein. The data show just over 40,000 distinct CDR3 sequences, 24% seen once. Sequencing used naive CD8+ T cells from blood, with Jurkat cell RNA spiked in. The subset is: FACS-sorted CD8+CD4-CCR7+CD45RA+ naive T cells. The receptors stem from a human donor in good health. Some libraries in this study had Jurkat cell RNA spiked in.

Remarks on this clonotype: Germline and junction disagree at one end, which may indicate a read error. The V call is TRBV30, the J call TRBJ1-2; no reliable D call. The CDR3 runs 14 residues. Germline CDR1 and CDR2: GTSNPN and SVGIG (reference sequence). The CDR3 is CAWGVRQFVYGYAF. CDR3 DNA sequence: TGTGCCTGGGGTGTCCGGCAGTTTGTCTATGGCTACGCCTTC.

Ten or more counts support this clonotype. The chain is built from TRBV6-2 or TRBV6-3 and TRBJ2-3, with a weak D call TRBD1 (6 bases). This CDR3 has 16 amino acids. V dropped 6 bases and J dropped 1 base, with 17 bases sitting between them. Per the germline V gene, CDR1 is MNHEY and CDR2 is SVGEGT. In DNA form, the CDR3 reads TGTGCCAGCAGCCGGAAGGGACAATCGGGCACAGATACGCAGTATTTT. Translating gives CASSRKGQSGTDTQYF.

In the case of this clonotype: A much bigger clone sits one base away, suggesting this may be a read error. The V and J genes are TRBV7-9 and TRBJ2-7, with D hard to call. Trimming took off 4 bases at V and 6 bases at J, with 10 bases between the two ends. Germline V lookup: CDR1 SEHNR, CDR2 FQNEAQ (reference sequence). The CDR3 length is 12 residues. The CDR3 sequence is CASSSRLTEQYF. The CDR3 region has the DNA TGTGCCAGCAGCTCCCGTCTCACCGAGCAGTACTTC.

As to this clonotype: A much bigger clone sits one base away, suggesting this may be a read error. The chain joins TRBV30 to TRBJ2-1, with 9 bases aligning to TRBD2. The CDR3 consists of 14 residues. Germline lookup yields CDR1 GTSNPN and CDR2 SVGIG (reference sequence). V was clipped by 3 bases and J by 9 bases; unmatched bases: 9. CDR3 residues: CAWRIAGVLIEQFF. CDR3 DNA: TGTGCCTGGAGGATAGCGGGAGTGCTGATTGAGCAGTTCTTC.

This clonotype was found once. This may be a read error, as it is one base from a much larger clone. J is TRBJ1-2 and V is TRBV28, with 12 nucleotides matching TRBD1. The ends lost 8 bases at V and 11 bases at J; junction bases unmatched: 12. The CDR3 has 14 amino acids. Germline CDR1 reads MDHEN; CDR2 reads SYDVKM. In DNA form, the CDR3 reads TGTGCCAGCCGCCTGGGACAGGGGGCTTTGTGGTACACCTTC. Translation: CASRLGQGALWYTF.

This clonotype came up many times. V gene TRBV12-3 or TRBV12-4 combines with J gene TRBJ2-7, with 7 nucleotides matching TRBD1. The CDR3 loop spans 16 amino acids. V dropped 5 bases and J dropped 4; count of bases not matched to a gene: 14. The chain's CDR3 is CASSLQGVGGRYEQYF. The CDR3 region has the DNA TGTGCCAGCAGTCTCCAGGGGGTAGGGGGCAGGTACGAGCAGTACTTC.

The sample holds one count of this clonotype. This CDR3 reads CASSLGALGGEQYF. The CDR3 DNA reads TGTGCCAGCAGCTTGGGGGCCCTAGGAGGGGAGCAGTACTTC. The rearrangement links TRBV5-6 to TRBJ2-7, with a weak D call TRBD2 (6 bases). CDR3 length: 14 amino acids. Germline V lookup: CDR1 SGHDT, CDR2 YYEEEE. The V and J ends lost 0 bases and 7 bases respectively, with 14 bases between them.

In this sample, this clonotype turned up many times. CDR3 nucleotide sequence: TGCGCCAGCAGCCAAGCCCCCGGGCAGCCCCAGCATTTT. Amino acid sequence: CASSQAPGQPQHF. V and J are TRBV4-3 and TRBJ1-5; D not certain. CDR1 is LGHNA and CDR2 is YSLEER in the germline V gene. The CDR3 length is 13 residues. With 1 base removed from V and 7 bases from J, the gap between germline ends came to 8 bases.

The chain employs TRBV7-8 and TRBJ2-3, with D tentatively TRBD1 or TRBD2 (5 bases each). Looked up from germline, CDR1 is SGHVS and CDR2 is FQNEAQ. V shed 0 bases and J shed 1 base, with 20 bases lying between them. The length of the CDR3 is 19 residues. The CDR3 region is CASSLAWPGSTVGTDTQYF. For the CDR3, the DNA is TGTGCCAGCAGCTTAGCATGGCCAGGGAGTACCGTGGGCACAGATACGCAGTATTTT. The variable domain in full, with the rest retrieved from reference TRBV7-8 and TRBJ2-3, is GAGVSQSPRYKVAKRGQDVALRCDPISGHVSLFWYQQALGQGPEFLTYFQNEAQLDKSGLPSDRFFAERPEGSVSTLKIQRTQQEDSAVYLCASSLAWPGSTVGTDTQYFGPGTRLTVL.

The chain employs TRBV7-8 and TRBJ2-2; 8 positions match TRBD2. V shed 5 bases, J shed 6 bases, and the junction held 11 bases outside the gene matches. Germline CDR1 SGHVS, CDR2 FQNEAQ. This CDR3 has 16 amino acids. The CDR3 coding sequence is TGTGCCAGCAGCCCCTGGACTAGCCCGCACCCCGGGGAGCTGTTTTTT. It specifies CASSPWTSPHPGELFF.

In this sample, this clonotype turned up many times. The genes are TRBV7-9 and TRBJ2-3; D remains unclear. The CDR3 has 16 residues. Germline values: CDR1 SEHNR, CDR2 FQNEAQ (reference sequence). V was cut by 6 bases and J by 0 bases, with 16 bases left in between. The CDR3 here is CASRSSPVTSTDTQYF. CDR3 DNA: TGTGCCAGCAGATCCTCGCCCGTCACTAGCACAGATACGCAGTATTTT.

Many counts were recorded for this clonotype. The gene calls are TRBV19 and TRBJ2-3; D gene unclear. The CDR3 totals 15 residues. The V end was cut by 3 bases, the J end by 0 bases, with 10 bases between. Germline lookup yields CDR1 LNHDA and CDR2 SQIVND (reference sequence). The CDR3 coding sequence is TGTGCCAGTAGTATGTGGAGCGCAAGCACAGATACGCAGTATTTT. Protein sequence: CASSMWSASTDTQYF.

The CDR3 spells CSARRKSGLAEHTGELFF. In DNA form, the CDR3 reads TGCAGTGCTAGGAGGAAAAGCGGACTAGCGGAACACACCGGGGAGCTGTTTTTT. The rearrangement joins TRBV20-1 to TRBJ2-2; 10 positions match TRBD2. The germline V gene encodes CDR1 DFQATT and CDR2 SNEGSKA (reference sequence). This CDR3 is built from 18 residues. The ends lost 3 bases at V and 3 bases at J; junction bases unmatched: 13.

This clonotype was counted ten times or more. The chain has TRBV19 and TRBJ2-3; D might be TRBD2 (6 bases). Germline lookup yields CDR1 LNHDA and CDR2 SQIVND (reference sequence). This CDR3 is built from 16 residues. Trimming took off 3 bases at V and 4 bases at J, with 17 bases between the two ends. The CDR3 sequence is CASSISSGSLADTQYF. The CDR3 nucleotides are TGTGCCAGTAGTATCTCAAGCGGGTCATTGGCAGATACGCAGTATTTT.

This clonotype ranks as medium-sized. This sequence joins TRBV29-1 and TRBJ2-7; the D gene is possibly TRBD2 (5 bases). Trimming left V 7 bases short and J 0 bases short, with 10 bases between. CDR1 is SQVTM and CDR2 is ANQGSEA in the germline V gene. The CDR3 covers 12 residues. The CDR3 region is CSAQGLSYEQYF. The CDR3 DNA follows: TGCAGCGCCCAAGGACTCTCCTACGAGCAGTACTTC.

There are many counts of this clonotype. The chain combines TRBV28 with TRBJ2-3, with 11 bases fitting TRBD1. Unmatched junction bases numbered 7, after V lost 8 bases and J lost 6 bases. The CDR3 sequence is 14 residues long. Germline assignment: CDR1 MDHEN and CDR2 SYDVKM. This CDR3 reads CASDRTGGRDTQYF. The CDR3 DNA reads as TGTGCCAGCGACCGGACAGGGGGCCGGGATACGCAGTATTTT.

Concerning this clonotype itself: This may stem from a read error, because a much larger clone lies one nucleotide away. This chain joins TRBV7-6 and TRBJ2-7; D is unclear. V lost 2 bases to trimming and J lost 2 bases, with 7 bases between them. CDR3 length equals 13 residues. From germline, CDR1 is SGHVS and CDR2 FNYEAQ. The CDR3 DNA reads TGTGCCAGCAGCTTATCCCGGACCTACGAGCAGTACTTC. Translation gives CASSLSRTYEQYF.

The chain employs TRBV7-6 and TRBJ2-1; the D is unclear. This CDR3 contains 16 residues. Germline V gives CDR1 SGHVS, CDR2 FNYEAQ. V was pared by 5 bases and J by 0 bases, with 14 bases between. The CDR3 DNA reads TGTGCCAGCAGCCCTAGGGATAGCTACTCCTACAATGAGCAGTTCTTC. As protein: CASSPRDSYSYNEQFF.

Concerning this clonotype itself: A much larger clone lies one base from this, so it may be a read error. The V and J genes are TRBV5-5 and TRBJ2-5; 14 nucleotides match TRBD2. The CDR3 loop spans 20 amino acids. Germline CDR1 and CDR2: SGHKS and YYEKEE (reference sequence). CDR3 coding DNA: TGTGCCAGCAGCTTGTATATATCAGGGACTAGCGGGGGATACCAAGAGGCCCAGTACTTC. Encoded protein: CASSLYISGTSGGYQEAQYF. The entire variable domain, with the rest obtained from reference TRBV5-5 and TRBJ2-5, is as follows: DAGVTQSPTHLIKTRGQQVTLRCSPISGHKSVSWYQQVLGQGPQFIFQYYEKEERGRGNFPDRFSARQFPNYSSELNVNALLLGDSALYLCASSLYISGTSGGYQEAQYFGPGTRLLVL.

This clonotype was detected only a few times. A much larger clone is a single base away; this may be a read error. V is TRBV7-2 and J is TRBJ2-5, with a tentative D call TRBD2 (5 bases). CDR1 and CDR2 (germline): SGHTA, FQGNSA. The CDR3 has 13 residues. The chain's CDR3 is CASSFGNKEPQYF. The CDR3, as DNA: TGTGCCAGCAGCTTCGGGAATAAAGAGCCCCAGTACTTC.

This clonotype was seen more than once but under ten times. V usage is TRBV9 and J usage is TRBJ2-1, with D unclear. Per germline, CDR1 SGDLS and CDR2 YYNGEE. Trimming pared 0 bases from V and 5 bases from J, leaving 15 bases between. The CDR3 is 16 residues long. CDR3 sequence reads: CASSVVGMANHNEQFF. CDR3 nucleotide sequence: TGTGCCAGCAGCGTAGTAGGAATGGCTAACCACAATGAGCAGTTCTTC.

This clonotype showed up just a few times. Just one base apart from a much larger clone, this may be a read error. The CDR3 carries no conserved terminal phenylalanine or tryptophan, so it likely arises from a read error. The CDR3 reads CASSHRPTTDTQYS. The CDR3, as DNA: TGTGCCAGCAGCCACCGACCGACCACAGATACGCAGTATTCT. V and J are TRBV3-1 and TRBJ2-3, with D hard to call. V was trimmed by 3 bases and J by 2 bases, leaving 9 bases between them. Germline V gives CDR1 LGHDT, CDR2 YNNKEL (reference sequence). The length of the CDR3 is 14 residues.